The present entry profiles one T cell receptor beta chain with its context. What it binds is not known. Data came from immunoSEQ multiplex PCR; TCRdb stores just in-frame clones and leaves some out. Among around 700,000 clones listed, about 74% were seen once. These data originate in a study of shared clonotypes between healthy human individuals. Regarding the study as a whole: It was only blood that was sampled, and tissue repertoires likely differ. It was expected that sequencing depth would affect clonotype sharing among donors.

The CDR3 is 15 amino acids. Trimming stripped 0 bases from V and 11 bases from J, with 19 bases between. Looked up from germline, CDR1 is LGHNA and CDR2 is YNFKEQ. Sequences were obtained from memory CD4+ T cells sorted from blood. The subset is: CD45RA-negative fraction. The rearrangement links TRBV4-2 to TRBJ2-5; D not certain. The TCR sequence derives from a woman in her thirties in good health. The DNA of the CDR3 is TGTGCCAGCAGCCAAGACTTCAGCGTCGGGCAGCAGCAGTACTTC. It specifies CASSQDFSVGQQQYF.